The TCR beta chain described here comes from a study of blood T cell repertoires in COVID-19. Sequenced by immunoSEQ multiplex PCR; TCRdb stores in-frame clones only, minus some. The table includes 70,000 to 95,000 clones, over 80% detected once. This CDR3 has 18 residues. V lost 4 bases, J lost 10 bases, and 20 bases stayed unmatched. Per germline, CDR1 KGHDR and CDR2 SFDVKD. The sequencing sample was made of peripheral blood. This sequence was found in a woman between 65 and 79 years old with active or convalescent COVID-19. The V and J genes are TRBV24-1 and TRBJ2-1; 8 positions agree with TRBD1. The CDR3 spells CATSDPDYPGQAAGEQFF. CDR3 coding DNA: TGTGCCACCAGTGACCCCGACTACCCGGGACAGGCCGCCGGGGAGCAGTTCTTC.